A single sample gave rise to the 14 T cell receptor beta chains below, sequenced in a study of shared clonotypes between healthy human individuals. CD45RO-negative cells were positively selected for CCR7, leaving out terminally differentiated effector memory CD45RA+ cells. Using immunoSEQ multiplex PCR, the repertoire was profiled, and TCRdb retains in-frame clones only, with some absent. Of about 590,000 clones listed, just under 97% are singletons. Source material: naive CD8+ T cells sorted from blood. Receptors originate from a woman in her twenties or thirties in good health.

V is TRBV27 and J is TRBJ2-3, with no clear D. The CDR3 is 11 residues long. Germline CDR1 and CDR2: MNHEY and SMNVEV (reference sequence). V lost 7 bases and J lost 5, with 7 bases in between. The CDR3 loop is CASTDGDTQYF. The CDR3 DNA is TGTGCCAGCACCGACGGAGATACGCAGTATTTT.

The chain couples TRBV11-2 to TRBJ2-1; 16 positions match TRBD2. Germline CDR1 is SGHAT and CDR2 is FQNNGV. The ends lost 5 bases at V and 8 bases at J; junction bases unmatched: 6. The CDR3 length is 16 residues. The CDR3 loop reads CASSLGTSGRGYEQFF. The CDR3 nucleotides read TGTGCCAGCAGCCTAGGGACTAGCGGGAGGGGTTATGAGCAGTTCTTC.

V and J are TRBV6-6 and TRBJ1-2; 9 nucleotides align to TRBD1. Germline CDR1 MNHNY, CDR2 SVGAGI (reference sequence). This CDR3 region has 14 residues. J gave up 6 bases and V 5 bases, and 7 bases lay outside the gene matches. The CDR3: CASSIQGAHNGYTF. Written as DNA, the CDR3 is TGTGCCAGCAGTATACAGGGGGCGCATAATGGCTACACCTTC.

A remark on this clone: Other DNA sequences in the same sample also yield this CDR3. This sequence joins TRBV27 and TRBJ2-7; D might be TRBD2 (6 bases). Germline V gene data show CDR1 as MNHEY and CDR2 as SMNVEV (reference sequence). This CDR3 is 13 amino acids long. Trimming pared 3 bases from V and 3 bases from J, leaving 9 bases between. The CDR3 DNA sequence: TGTGCCAGCAGTTTCGGGAGCGGCTACGAGCAGTACTTC. Amino acids: CASSFGSGYEQYF.

The J gene is TRBJ2-7, the V gene TRBV28, with 8 bases that match TRBD1. J lost 6 bases, V lost 7 bases, and 8 bases had no gene match. Germline CDR1 reads MDHEN; CDR2 reads SYDVKM. The CDR3 has 13 amino acids. CDR3 loop: CASTSGQAREQYF. In DNA, the CDR3 is TGTGCCAGCACCTCGGGACAGGCTCGCGAGCAGTACTTC.

The chain couples TRBV7-9 to TRBJ1-4, with D uncertain. Deletions cut 6 bases from V and 2 bases from J, with 7 bases between. This CDR3 is 13 amino acids long. Germline CDR1 SEHNR, CDR2 FQNEAQ (reference sequence). In nucleotides, the CDR3 is TGTGCCAGCAGATCCGGGACTAATGAAAAACTGTTTTTT. This gives the protein CASRSGTNEKLFF.

The chain joins TRBV7-9 to TRBJ2-5; D gene ambiguous. The CDR3 spans 14 residues. V shed 5 bases and J shed 0 bases, with 10 bases lying between them. The germline V gene encodes CDR1 SEHNR and CDR2 FQNEAQ (reference sequence). CDR3 DNA: TGTGCCAGCAGCATACCCACTCACCAAGAGACCCAGTACTTC. Its protein product is CASSIPTHQETQYF.

The chain couples TRBV9 to TRBJ2-1; D ambiguous. Germline V lookup: CDR1 SGDLS, CDR2 YYNGEE. The length of the CDR3 is 12 residues. V lost 6 bases, J lost 4 bases, and 8 bases lay in between. The CDR3 region has the DNA TGTGCCAGCAAGAGCGATTACAATGAGCAGTTCTTC. Residues: CASKSDYNEQFF.

In the case of this clone: A junction end diverges from the germline sequence, so it may reflect a read error. The chain combines TRBV2 with TRBJ2-1, with TRBD1 matching 9 bases. This CDR3 has 14 residues. Germline V gene data show CDR1 as SNHLY and CDR2 as FYNNEI. CDR3 coding DNA: TGTGCCAGCAGTCTGGACAGGGGTTACAACGAGCAGTTCTTC. This codes for CASSLDRGYNEQFF.

The chain joins TRBV27 to TRBJ2-7; TRBD2 is a possible D gene (5 bases). CDR1 and CDR2 (germline): MNHEY, SMNVEV (reference sequence). Trimming cost V 5 bases and J 3 bases, with 17 bases left between them. The CDR3 spans 15 residues. CDR3 in amino acids: CASSPSSPLIYEQYF. As DNA, the CDR3 is TGTGCCAGCAGTCCTAGCAGTCCTCTCATCTACGAGCAGTACTTC.

The chain joins TRBV6-4 to TRBJ2-3, with a weak D call TRBD2 (6 bases). Trimming cost V 7 bases and J 2 bases, with 13 bases left between them. The CDR3 length is 14 residues. Per germline, CDR1 MRHNA and CDR2 SNTAGT. Written as DNA, the CDR3 is TGTGCCAGCAAGAGTAGCGGTTCCACAGATACGCAGTATTTT. This encodes CASKSSGSTDTQYF.

The CDR3 region has the DNA TGTGCCAGCAGCGCATCCTGGTGGATATCTAGCACAGATACGCAGTATTTT. This translates into CASSASWWISSTDTQYF. The chain joins TRBV9 to TRBJ2-3; no firm D call. V shed 3 bases and J shed 0 bases, with 17 bases lying between them. The CDR3 is made up of 17 amino acids. The germline V gene has CDR1 SGDLS and CDR2 YYNGEE.

The chain couples TRBV18 to TRBJ2-3; D unclear. The CDR3 runs 14 residues. With 0 bases removed from V and 2 bases from J, the gap between germline ends came to 6 bases. Germline assignment: CDR1 KGHSH and CDR2 LQKENI. CDR3 protein: CASSPPRLTDTQYF. The CDR3 region has the DNA TGTGCCAGCTCACCACCACGCCTCACAGATACGCAGTATTTT. The entire variable domain, with the rest obtained from reference TRBV18 and TRBJ2-3, is as follows: NAGVMQNPRHLVRRRGQEARLRCSPMKGHSHVYWYRQLPEEGLKFMVYLQKENIIDESGMPKERFSAEFPKEGPSILRIQQVVRGDSAAYFCASSPPRLTDTQYFGPGTRLTVL.

Worth noting for this clone: The identical CDR3 is also encoded by other nucleotide sequences in the sample. The chain recombines TRBV4-1 with TRBJ2-3; D gene uncertain. Trimming took 0 bases from V and 0 from J, leaving 10 bases between them. The germline CDR1 and CDR2 sequences are MGHRA and YSYEKL. This CDR3 has 16 residues. Here the CDR3 DNA reads TGCGCCAGCAGCCAAGAGACAAGCCCGAGCACAGATACGCAGTATTTT. This sequence encodes CASSQETSPSTDTQYF.